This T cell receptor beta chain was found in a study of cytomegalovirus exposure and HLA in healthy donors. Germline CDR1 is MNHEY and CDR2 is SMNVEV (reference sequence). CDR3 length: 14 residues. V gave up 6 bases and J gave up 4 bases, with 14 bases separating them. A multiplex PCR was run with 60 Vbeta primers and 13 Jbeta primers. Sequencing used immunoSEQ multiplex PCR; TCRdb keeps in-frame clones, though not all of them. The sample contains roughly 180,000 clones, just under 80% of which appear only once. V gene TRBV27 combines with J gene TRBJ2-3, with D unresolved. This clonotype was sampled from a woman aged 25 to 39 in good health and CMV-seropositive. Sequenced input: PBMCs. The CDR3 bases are TGTGCCAGCAGAGCTAGGTCTCGAGCAGATACGCAGTATTTT. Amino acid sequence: CASRARSRADTQYF.